One and the same sample provided the 20 T cell receptor beta chains below, sequenced in a study of PD-1 blockade in classical Hodgkin lymphoma. TCRdb keeps only in-frame clones here, not all; method: immunoSEQ multiplex PCR. The repertoire has tens of thousands of clones, over 75% of them found once; the top ten carry about 39%. Time point defined: cycle 4 day 1 (C4D1), after about 6 weeks of nivolumab. Following autologous stem cell transplantation, relapse occurred in every patient, and exposure to brentuximab vedotin varied. Here the sequenced sample was peripheral blood mononuclear cells (PBMCs), taken before the fourth cycle of nivolumab. All receptors derive from a human donor with classical Hodgkin lymphoma.

This rearrangement joins TRBV5-1 to TRBJ1-2; D ambiguous. In germline, CDR1 is SGHRS, CDR2 YFSETQ. V was trimmed by 4 bases and J by 2 bases, leaving 9 bases between them. The CDR3 runs 13 residues. The CDR3 bases are TGCGCCAGCAGCCCCGCAGGAAACTATGGCTACACCTTC. It encodes CASSPAGNYGYTF.

This chain uses TRBV5-1 with TRBJ2-2, with 11 bases matching TRBD2. The ends lost 2 bases at V and 7 bases at J; junction bases unmatched: 10. This CDR3 region has 17 residues. From germline, CDR1 is SGHRS and CDR2 YFSETQ. The CDR3 here is CASSLESTSGGIGELFF. In nucleotides, the CDR3 is TGCGCCAGCAGCTTAGAGTCAACTAGCGGGGGAATCGGGGAGCTGTTTTTT.

The gene calls are TRBV19 and TRBJ2-7; 7 bases are shared with TRBD2. Germline V lookup: CDR1 LNHDA, CDR2 SQIVND (reference sequence). V gave up 1 base and J gave up 0 bases; unmatched junction bases: 3. The CDR3 contains 15 residues. The CDR3 spells CASSIGSGVSYEQYF. CDR3 nucleotides: TGTGCCAGTAGTATAGGGAGCGGGGTCTCCTACGAGCAGTACTTC.

The V gene is TRBV5-1, the J gene TRBJ1-2, with 7 bases fitting TRBD1. With 0 bases clipped from V and 8 bases from J, the junction kept 4 bases outside the gene matches. The CDR3 has 13 residues. Germline lookup yields CDR1 SGHRS and CDR2 YFSETQ. The CDR3 bases are TGCGCCAGCAGCTTGGAGGGGGCACGAGGCTACACCTTC. It specifies CASSLEGARGYTF.

This chain uses TRBV6-5 with TRBJ2-7; D is unclear. Per the germline V gene, CDR1 is MNHEY and CDR2 is SVGAGI. CDR3 length equals 13 residues. Deletions cut 0 bases from V and 6 bases from J, with 9 bases between. The CDR3 DNA sequence: TGTGCCAGCAGTTACTCGGCAGCAGCCGAGCAGTACTTC. Protein product: CASSYSAAAEQYF.

This sequence joins TRBV5-1 and TRBJ2-3; no firm D call. CDR3 length: 15 residues. With 3 bases removed from V and 2 bases from J, the gap between germline ends came to 13 bases. CDR1 and CDR2 (germline): SGHRS, YFSETQ. The CDR3 here is CASSSDGIVTDTQYF. The CDR3 nucleotides read TGCGCCAGCAGCTCTGACGGAATTGTCACAGATACGCAGTATTTT.

The V gene is TRBV20-1, the J gene TRBJ2-7, with D possibly TRBD2 on 5 matching bases. Deletions cut 1 base from V and 7 bases from J, with 8 bases between. The germline gives CDR1 DFQATT, CDR2 SNEGSKA (reference sequence). This CDR3 has 11 residues. In DNA, the CDR3 is TGCAGTGCTAGAGGAGGGCGGGAGCAGTACTTC. As protein: CSARGGREQYF.

The V gene is TRBV2, the J gene TRBJ2-2; 8 nucleotides line up with TRBD2. Germline assignment: CDR1 SNHLY and CDR2 FYNNEI. This CDR3 has 15 amino acids. V lost 6 bases to trimming and J lost 5 bases; unmatched junction nucleotides: 8. In nucleotides, the CDR3 is TGTGCCAGCAGCGCTGGAGTAGCGGGGACCGGGGAGCTGTTTTTT. It is translated as CASSAGVAGTGELFF. The entire variable domain, with the rest obtained from reference TRBV2 and TRBJ2-2, is as follows: EPEVTQTPSHQVTQMGQEVILRCVPISNHLYFYWYRQILGQKVEFLVSFYNNEISEKSEIFDDQFSVERPDGSNFTLKIRSTKLEDSAMYFCASSAGVAGTGELFFGEGSRLTVL.

The chain is built from TRBV2 and TRBJ2-1, with D tentatively TRBD2 (6 bases). This CDR3 comprises 14 residues. CDR1 and CDR2 from the germline V gene are SNHLY and FYNNEI. Trimming took 5 bases from V and 7 from J, leaving 15 bases between them. This CDR3 reads CASSQDWGVNEQFF. The CDR3 DNA follows: TGTGCCAGCAGTCAGGACTGGGGGGTGAATGAGCAGTTCTTC.

This clone was detected once. This sequence joins TRBV6-1 and TRBJ1-1; 8 nucleotides line up with TRBD1. V lost 8 bases and J lost 3; bases outside the gene matches: 2. The CDR3 contains 12 residues. Per the germline V gene, CDR1 is MNHNS and CDR2 is SASEGT. The CDR3, as DNA: TGTGCCAGCCAGGACAGGGACACTGAAGCTTTCTTT. Residues: CASQDRDTEAFF.

The J gene is TRBJ2-3, the V gene TRBV4-3; 15 bases align to TRBD2. The CDR3 is made up of 16 amino acids. Germline-derived CDR1 and CDR2 are LGHNA and YSLEER. The V and J ends lost 4 bases and 6 bases, in that order; junction bases with no gene match: 5. This CDR3 reads CASSRTSGGAGDTQYF. CDR3 DNA sequence: TGCGCCAGCAGCCGGACTAGCGGGGGGGCCGGGGATACGCAGTATTTT.

The chain employs TRBV6-6 and TRBJ2-7; possibly TRBD2 for D (6 bases). CDR3 length: 14 amino acids. Trimming removed 0 bases at V and 7 bases at J, with 13 bases between. Germline CDR1 and CDR2: MNHNY and SVGAGI (reference sequence). This chain's CDR3 is CASSYSTLASEQYF. As DNA, the CDR3 is TGTGCCAGCAGTTACTCGACCCTAGCGAGTGAGCAGTACTTC.

The rearrangement uses TRBV7-9 and TRBJ2-7; possible D gene TRBD1, 5 bases. The CDR3 contains 14 residues. Per the germline V gene, CDR1 is SEHNR and CDR2 is FQNEAQ (reference sequence). V lost 4 bases and J lost 2, with 12 bases in between. DNA of the CDR3: TGTGCCAGCAGCTCAGTAGACAGAGCCTACGAGCAGTACTTC. Residues: CASSSVDRAYEQYF.

This clone was detected only once. The V call is TRBV4-3, the J call TRBJ1-4; D gene unclear. V was cut by 1 base and J by 0 bases, with 6 bases left in between. Germline loops: CDR1 LGHNA, CDR2 YSLEER. The CDR3 extends over 15 amino acids. CDR3 nucleotide sequence: TGCGCCAGCAGCCAAGGGGTATCAACTAATGAAAAACTGTTTTTT. Its protein is CASSQGVSTNEKLFF.

The chain couples TRBV6-1 to TRBJ1-5, with TRBD1 identical over 7 bases. Trimming took 6 bases from V and 7 from J; bases not matched to a gene: 9. CDR3 length equals 14 residues. Germline V lookup: CDR1 MNHNS, CDR2 SASEGT. CDR3 in amino acids: CASSEQGFSQPQHF. The CDR3 DNA reads TGTGCCAGCAGCGAACAGGGGTTTAGCCAGCCCCAGCATTTT.

This clone was found a few times. The chain joins TRBV7-7 to TRBJ2-5, with D perhaps TRBD1 or TRBD2 (7 bases each). V was shortened by 2 bases and J by 4 bases, with 17 bases between the two germline ends. This CDR3 has 16 residues. CDR1 is SSHAT, CDR2 FNYEAQ, per germline (reference sequence). In nucleotides, the CDR3 is TGTGCCAGCAGCTTAACAGGGGAGGGTGTTGGAGAGACCCAGTACTTC. Amino acid sequence: CASSLTGEGVGETQYF.

This chain uses TRBV18 with TRBJ2-3; possibly TRBD1 for D (5 bases). Trimming removed 4 bases from V and 1 base from J, with 18 bases in between. The CDR3 has 17 residues. The V gene's germline CDR1 is KGHSH and CDR2 LQKENI. As DNA, the CDR3 is TGTGCCAGCTCACGGGCGCCCCTTGGGGCGGGCACAGATACGCAGTATTTT. It specifies CASSRAPLGAGTDTQYF.

This clone turned up a few times. The genes are TRBV7-7 and TRBJ2-3; TRBD2 matches 11 bases. Trimming at V came to 1 base and at J to 4 bases, leaving 4 bases not matched to a gene. The CDR3 runs to 16 residues. Germline CDR1 is SSHAT and CDR2 is FNYEAQ (reference sequence). CDR3 nucleotide sequence: TGTGCCAGCAGCTTAGGACTAGCGGGGTCCGCAGATACGCAGTATTTT. This sequence encodes CASSLGLAGSADTQYF.

The V and J genes are TRBV18 and TRBJ2-1; no reliable D call. CDR3 length equals 12 residues. The germline CDR1 and CDR2 sequences are KGHSH and LQKENI. Trimming stripped 4 bases from V and 6 bases from J, with 7 bases between. Here the CDR3 reads CASSRALNEQFF. The CDR3 DNA is TGTGCCAGCTCACGGGCTCTCAATGAGCAGTTCTTC. The whole variable domain, remainder taken from reference TRBV18 and TRBJ2-1, is NAGVMQNPRHLVRRRGQEARLRCSPMKGHSHVYWYRQLPEEGLKFMVYLQKENIIDESGMPKERFSAEFPKEGPSILRIQQVVRGDSAAYFCASSRALNEQFFGPGTRLTVL.

This clone has just one count. V is TRBV5-4 and J is TRBJ2-3, with D unclear. The CDR3 runs 13 residues. Trimming took off 4 bases at V and 2 bases at J, with 8 bases between the two ends. Germline loops: CDR1 SGHNT, CDR2 YYREEE (reference sequence). CDR3 nucleotide sequence: TGTGCCAGCAGCGGCCGGGCCACAGATACGCAGTATTTT. Translation gives CASSGRATDTQYF. The variable domain in full, completed from reference TRBV5-4 and TRBJ2-3, reads ETGVTQSPTHLIKTRGQQVTLRCSSQSGHNTVSWYQQALGQGPQFIFQYYREEENGRGNFPPRFSGLQFPNYSSELNVNALELDDSALYLCASSGRATDTQYFGPGTRLTVL.